This TCR beta chain emerged from a study of blood T cell repertoires in COVID-19. Background on the study: In each case, the material was cDNA or gDNA derived from T cells, B-cell-depleted T cells, or PBMCs.

Libraries were prepared by immunoSEQ multiplex PCR; TCRdb keeps only in-frame clonotypes and omits some of them. The sample lists 250,000 to 300,000 clones, 88% occurring once. The study assigned cohorts using participant-reported clinical history. The sample comprised PBMCs or T cells enriched from blood (not recorded which). This receptor was identified in a woman in her twenties or thirties who had recovered from COVID-19.

CDR3 protein: CASSVEDRRGYTF. The CDR3 nucleotides are TGTGCCAGCAGCGTAGAGGACAGACGTGGCTACACCTTC. The rearrangement joins TRBV9 to TRBJ1-2; maybe TRBD1 (6 bases). CDR1 and CDR2 from the germline V gene are SGDLS and YYNGEE. Trimming took off 0 bases at V and 7 bases at J, with 10 bases between the two ends. This CDR3 is 13 amino acids long.